This record looks at one T cell receptor (beta chain) sequence and its context. Its antigen is not yet known. No per-base quality is available; no much larger clone lies one base away. The CDR3 runs 16 residues from the cysteine to the phenylalanine. Of all the DNA, just the CDR3 is kept, 48 bases in frame from base 1. The germline V gene encodes CDR1 MDHEN and CDR2 SYDVKM. V trim: 6 bases; J trim: 1 base; unmatched bases: 9. Whole blood was collected in K2EDTA tubes by collaborating institutions according to the institutions' own protocols. For TCRbeta analysis, collaborators shipped samples in one of three forms: frozen whole blood, isolated PBMCs, or DNA extracted from either of those sample types. The record originates from a study of blood T cell repertoires in COVID-19 (dated by TCRdb to about 2020). For the wider study: The collaborator samples originated in the United States, Italy and Spain and spanned the acute and convalescent phases of COVID-19. The material from the prospective study consisted of cDNA or gDNA derived from T cells, B-cell-depleted T cells, or PBMCs. Deeply sampled blood TCRbeta repertoires from subjects exposed to, actively infected with, or recovered from COVID-19 were included in the dataset. The repertoires were released in a freely available public database meant as a resource for research on the immune response to SARS-CoV-2. Samples were obtained from the ongoing ImmuneRACE study (first 160 participants) and from about 1,300 subjects provided by 6 global collaborators. The sample metadata nearly always contained a de-identified subject ID, COVID-19 status, age in years and sex. Where available, HLA class I and class II types were obtained from metadata supplied by the sample provider rather than from assay-based typing.

The immunoSEQ Assay, a bias-controlled multiplex PCR, was used to amplify TCRbeta CDR3 regions from genomic DNA. Per the source publication's procedure: Within the assay, amplification of reference gene primers was used to estimate how many nucleated cells each sample contained. Sequence reads were collapsed and filtered to measure the absolute abundance of every unique TCRbeta CDR3 rearrangement. For each sample, productive Simpson clonality was calculated by taking the square root of Simpson's diversity index across productive rearrangements. The source is immuneACCESS, and TCRdb retained only in-frame sequences with V and J called. Part of the clones is not carried over; for the studies checked, unresolved V genes explain less than half of this, and the remainder is unexplained. The V and J calls and clone size were taken over from that table, and D and trimming were inferred from the DNA. This sample comprises under 85,000 clones, over 80% of them detected only once. In total, the top ten clones hold roughly 41% of the sample.

Study-level results and caveats: The amount of clinical and demographic metadata varied by source and participant and was provided uncurated.

The sequencing sample was made of peripheral blood. This receptor was identified in a human donor in a cohort sampled during active COVID-19. The chain is assembled from TRBV28 and TRBJ2-1; the central 7 bases match TRBD2. The CDR3 protein: CASRSQGSGSYNEQFF. The sequenced DNA: TGTGCCAGCAGAAGCCAAGGTAGCGGGTCCTACAATGAGCAGTTCTTC.